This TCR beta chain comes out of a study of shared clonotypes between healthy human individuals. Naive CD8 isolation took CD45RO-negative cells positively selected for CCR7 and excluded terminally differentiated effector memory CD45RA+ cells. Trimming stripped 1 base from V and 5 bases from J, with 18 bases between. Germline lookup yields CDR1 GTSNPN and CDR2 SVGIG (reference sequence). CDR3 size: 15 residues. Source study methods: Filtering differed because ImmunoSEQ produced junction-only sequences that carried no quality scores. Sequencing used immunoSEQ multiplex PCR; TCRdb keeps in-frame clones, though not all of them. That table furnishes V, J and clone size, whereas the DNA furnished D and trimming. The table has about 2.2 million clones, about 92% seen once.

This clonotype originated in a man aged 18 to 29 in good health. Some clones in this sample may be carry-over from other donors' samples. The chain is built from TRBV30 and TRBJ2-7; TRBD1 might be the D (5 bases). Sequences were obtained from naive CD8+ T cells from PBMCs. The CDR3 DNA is TGTGCCTGGAGTGAGTCTCGGCAGGGAATCCACGAGCAGTACTTC. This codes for CAWSESRQGIHEQYF.